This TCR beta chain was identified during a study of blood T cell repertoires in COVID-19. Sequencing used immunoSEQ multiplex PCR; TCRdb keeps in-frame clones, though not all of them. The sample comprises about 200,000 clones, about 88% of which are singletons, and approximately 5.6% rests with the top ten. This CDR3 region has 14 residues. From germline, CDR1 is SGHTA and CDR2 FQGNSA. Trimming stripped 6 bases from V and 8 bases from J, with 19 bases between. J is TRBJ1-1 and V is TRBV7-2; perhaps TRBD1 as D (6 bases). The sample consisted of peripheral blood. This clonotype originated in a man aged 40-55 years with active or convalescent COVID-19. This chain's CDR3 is CASSLIQTGHEAFF. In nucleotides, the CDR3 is TGTGCCAGCAGTCTGATCCAGACAGGACACGAAGCTTTCTTT.